These 6 T cell receptor beta chains were all obtained from the same sample, sequenced in a study of blood T cell repertoires in COVID-19. The assay was immunoSEQ multiplex PCR, and TCRdb's table has in-frame clones only and misses some. The sample carries roughly 16,000 clones, 75% to 90% recorded once. The sample was peripheral blood. These receptors came from a man aged 70 or older in a cohort sampled during active COVID-19.

This chain uses TRBV6-2 or TRBV6-3 with TRBJ1-1; unclear D gene. V dropped 6 bases and J dropped 4 bases, with 15 bases sitting between them. This CDR3 spans 14 amino acids. Per the germline V gene, CDR1 is MNHEY and CDR2 is SVGEGT. DNA for the CDR3: TGTGCCAGCAGCCAAACTAACGTGATCACTGAAGCTTTCTTT. Translating it yields CASSQTNVITEAFF.

The rearrangement uses TRBV2 and TRBJ2-2; 8 positions agree with TRBD2. Trimming removed 6 bases from V and 9 bases from J; junction bases left unmatched: 9. This CDR3 region has 14 residues. CDR1 and CDR2 (germline): SNHLY, FYNNEI. CDR3 protein: CASRSSGGRRELFF. The CDR3, as DNA: TGTGCCAGCAGGTCCTCGGGGGGGCGCCGGGAGCTGTTTTTT.

This clone appeared once. The chain employs TRBV6-4 and TRBJ1-2; 8 bases match TRBD1. The junction had 9 bases not matched to a gene; V was cut back by 3 bases and J by 6 bases. CDR1 is MRHNA and CDR2 is SNTAGT in the germline V gene. The CDR3 is 15 amino acids. DNA of the CDR3: TGTGCCAGCAGTGATATACAGGGGGGGACTAATGGCTACACCTTC. Translation: CASSDIQGGTNGYTF.

This chain uses TRBV10-2 with TRBJ2-1; the match to TRBD2 covers 7 bases. Germline CDR1 reads WSHSY; CDR2 reads SAAADI. The CDR3 spans 16 residues. Losses at the gene ends were 7 bases for V and 0 bases for J; bases not matched to a gene: 9. In DNA, the CDR3 is TGCGCCAGCATCACCCCCGGGGGGAGCTCCTACAATGAGCAGTTCTTC. Amino acid sequence: CASITPGGSSYNEQFF.

The gene calls are TRBV11-3 and TRBJ2-1, with 7 bases identical to TRBD1. There are 15 residues in the CDR3. The V and J ends lost 5 bases and 4 bases, in that order; junction bases with no gene match: 8. Germline V gives CDR1 SGHNT, CDR2 YENEEA. For the CDR3, the DNA is TGTGCCAGCAGCACCCGACAGGGAACATACAATGAGCAGTTCTTC. Translation gives CASSTRQGTYNEQFF.

This chain joins TRBV5-5 and TRBJ2-3; 12 bases line up with TRBD1. Per germline, CDR1 SGHKS and CDR2 YYEKEE (reference sequence). After removal of 4 bases from V and 1 base from J, the junction contained 4 bases not matched to a gene. The CDR3 covers 16 residues. CDR3 amino acids: CASSVGTGGGTDTQYF. The CDR3 DNA reads as TGTGCCAGCAGCGTTGGGACAGGGGGCGGCACAGATACGCAGTATTTT.